The 5 T cell receptor beta chains presented below share a single source sample, sequenced in a study of T cell changes during pregnancy in multiple sclerosis. The data were produced by immunoSEQ multiplex PCR, yet TCRdb's version contains in-frame clones alone and is incomplete. The sample lists around 80,000 clones, around 92% occurring once. The sample in question was peripheral blood, obtained before pregnancy. The receptors come from a female donor with multiple sclerosis, enrolled in a pregnancy study.

J is TRBJ2-5 and V is TRBV6-5; 9 nucleotides align to TRBD2. The CDR3 is 14 amino acids. Trimming removed 6 bases from V and 0 bases from J; junction bases left unmatched: 2. Germline lookup yields CDR1 MNHEY and CDR2 SVGAGI. DNA for the CDR3: TGTGCCAGCAGAAGGACTAGCGACCAAGAGACCCAGTACTTC. The encoded protein is CASRRTSDQETQYF.

V is TRBV4-1 and J is TRBJ2-1; 13 positions agree with TRBD2. After removal of 5 bases from V and 8 bases from J, the junction contained 6 bases not matched to a gene. The CDR3 totals 15 residues. CDR1 and CDR2 from the germline V gene are MGHRA and YSYEKL. CDR3 sequence: CASSYRTSGSDEQFF. CDR3 bases: TGCGCCAGCAGCTATCGGACTAGCGGGAGCGATGAGCAGTTCTTC.

This chain joins TRBV5-4 and TRBJ2-7; 11 nucleotides match TRBD2. CDR3 length equals 16 residues. CDR1 SGHNT and CDR2 YYREEE come from the germline V gene (reference sequence). V lost 1 base and J lost 5; bases outside the gene matches: 8. CDR3 DNA: TGTGCCAGCAGCTTGTGGGCTAGCGGGAGGCGGGACGAGCAGTACTTC. The encoded protein is CASSLWASGRRDEQYF.

The chain is built from TRBV28 and TRBJ2-5; 7 bases agree with TRBD1. CDR1 is MDHEN and CDR2 is SYDVKM in the germline V gene. Unmatched junction bases numbered 7, after V lost 7 bases and J lost 5 bases. The CDR3 runs 13 residues. CDR3 sequence: CASKAGGWETQYF. The CDR3 DNA is TGTGCCAGCAAGGCAGGGGGATGGGAGACCCAGTACTTC.

The chain links TRBV7-2 to TRBJ1-4; 9 bases map to TRBD1. This CDR3 has 17 residues. V lost 5 bases and J lost 0; bases outside the gene matches: 7. Germline V gene data show CDR1 as SGHTA and CDR2 as FQGNSA. The CDR3 DNA reads TGTGCCAGCAGCCTATCGGGACAGGGACCAACTAATGAAAAACTGTTTTTT. It specifies CASSLSGQGPTNEKLFF.